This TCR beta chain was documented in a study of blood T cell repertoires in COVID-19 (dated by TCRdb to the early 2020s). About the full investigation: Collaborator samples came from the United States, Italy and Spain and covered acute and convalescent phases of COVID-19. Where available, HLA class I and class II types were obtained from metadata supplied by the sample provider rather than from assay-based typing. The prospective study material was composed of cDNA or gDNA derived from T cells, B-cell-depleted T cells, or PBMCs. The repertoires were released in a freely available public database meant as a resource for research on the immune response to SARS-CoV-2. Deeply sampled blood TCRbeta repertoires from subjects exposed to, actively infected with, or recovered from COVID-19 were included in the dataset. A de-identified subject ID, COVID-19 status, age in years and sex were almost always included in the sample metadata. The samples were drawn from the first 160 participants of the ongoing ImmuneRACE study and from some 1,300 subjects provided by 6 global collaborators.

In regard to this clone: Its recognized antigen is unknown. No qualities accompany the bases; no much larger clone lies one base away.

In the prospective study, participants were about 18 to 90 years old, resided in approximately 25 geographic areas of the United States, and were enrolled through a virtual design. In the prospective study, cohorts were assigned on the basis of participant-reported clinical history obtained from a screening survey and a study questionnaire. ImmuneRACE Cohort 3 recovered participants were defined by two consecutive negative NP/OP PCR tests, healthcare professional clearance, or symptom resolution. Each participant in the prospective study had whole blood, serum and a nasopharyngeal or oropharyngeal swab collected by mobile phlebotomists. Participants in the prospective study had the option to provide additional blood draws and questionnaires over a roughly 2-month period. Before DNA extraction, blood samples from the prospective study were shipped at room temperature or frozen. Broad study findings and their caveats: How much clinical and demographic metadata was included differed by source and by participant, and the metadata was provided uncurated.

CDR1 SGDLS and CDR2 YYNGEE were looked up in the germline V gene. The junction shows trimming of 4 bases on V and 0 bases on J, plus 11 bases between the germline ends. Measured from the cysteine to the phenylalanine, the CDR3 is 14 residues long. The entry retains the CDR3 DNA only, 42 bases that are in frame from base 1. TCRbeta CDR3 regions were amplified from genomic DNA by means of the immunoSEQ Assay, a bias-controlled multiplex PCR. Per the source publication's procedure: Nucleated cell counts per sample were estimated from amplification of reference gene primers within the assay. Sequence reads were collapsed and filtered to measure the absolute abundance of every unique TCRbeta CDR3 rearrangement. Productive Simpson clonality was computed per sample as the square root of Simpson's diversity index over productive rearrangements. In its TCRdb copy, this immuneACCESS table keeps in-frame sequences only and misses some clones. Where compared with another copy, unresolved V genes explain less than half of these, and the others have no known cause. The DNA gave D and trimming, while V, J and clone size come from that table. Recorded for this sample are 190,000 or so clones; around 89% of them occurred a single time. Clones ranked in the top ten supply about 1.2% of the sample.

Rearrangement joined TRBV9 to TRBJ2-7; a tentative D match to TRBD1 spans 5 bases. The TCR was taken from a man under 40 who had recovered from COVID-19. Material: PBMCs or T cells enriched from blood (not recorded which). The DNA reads TGTGCCAGCAGCATCCACAGGAACTCCTACGAGCAGTACTTC. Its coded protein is CASSIHRNSYEQYF.